This T cell receptor (beta chain) was recorded in a study of blood T cell repertoires in COVID-19. Across the study: The analysed material was cDNA or gDNA that came from T cells, B-cell-depleted T cells, or PBMCs.

Authors' processing steps: Scientists estimated how many nucleated cells there were by amplifying reference gene primers. Produced via immunoSEQ multiplex PCR; TCRdb's table is partial and in-frame only. The V and J calls and clone size come from that table; D and trimming were worked out from the DNA. Of 200,000 to 250,000 clones in the sample, 60% to 85% are singletons; the top ten hold 7.2%. In germline, CDR1 is LNHDA, CDR2 SQIVND (reference sequence). The V end was cut by 3 bases, the J end by 1 base, with 9 bases between. The CDR3 length is 14 residues. The chain combines TRBV19 with TRBJ1-1; weak D call: TRBD1 (5 bases). This receptor was taken from a woman in her 70s with acute or convalescent COVID-19. The sequenced sample was peripheral blood. This CDR3 is CASSIGQGNTEAFF. CDR3 nucleotide sequence: TGTGCCAGTAGTATCGGCCAGGGGAACACTGAAGCTTTCTTT. The full variable domain, completed using reference TRBV19 and TRBJ1-1, is DGGITQSPKYLFRKEGQNVTLSCEQNLNHDAMYWYRQDPGQGLRLIYYSQIVNDFQKGDIAEGYSVSREKKESFPLTVTSAQKNPTAFYLCASSIGQGNTEAFFGQGTRLTVV.